These 31 T cell receptor beta chains share one sample of origin, sequenced in a study of blood T cell repertoires in COVID-19. Sequencing was performed with immunoSEQ multiplex PCR; in TCRdb, only in-frame clones are kept and a portion is missing. The sample has some 510,000 clones; 70% to 90% are singletons. The sequencing sample was made of PBMCs or T cells enriched from blood (not recorded which). All receptors come from a woman between 40 and 55 years old who had recovered from COVID-19.

The V call is TRBV10-3, the J call TRBJ1-5, with a tentative D call TRBD1 (5 bases). CDR3 length: 14 residues. CDR1 is ENHRY and CDR2 is SYGVKD in the germline V gene. Trimming took 6 bases from V and 3 from J, leaving 12 bases between them. CDR3 bases: TGTGCCATCAGAGGACGGGGGACCAATCAGCCCCAGCATTTT. Its translation is CAIRGRGTNQPQHF.

The gene calls are TRBV6-5 and TRBJ1-1; the D is unclear. From germline, CDR1 is MNHEY and CDR2 SVGAGI. This CDR3 region has 14 residues. The ends were cut back, 2 bases at V and 1 base at J, with 8 bases in the middle. The CDR3 sequence is CASSYAGPNTEAFF. The CDR3 coding sequence is TGTGCCAGCAGTTACGCAGGCCCGAACACTGAAGCTTTCTTT.

The chain links TRBV5-5 to TRBJ2-3; D may be TRBD2 (6 bases). CDR3 length: 14 residues. Trimming removed 0 bases at V and 4 bases at J, with 9 bases between. Per the germline V gene, CDR1 is SGHKS and CDR2 is YYEKEE (reference sequence). CDR3 in amino acids: CASSLGGEADTQYF. CDR3 sequence (DNA): TGTGCCAGCAGCTTGGGAGGGGAGGCAGATACGCAGTATTTT.

The rearrangement uses TRBV18 and TRBJ1-1; 7 nucleotides agree with TRBD1. Germline CDR1 and CDR2: KGHSH and LQKENI. CDR3 length: 15 amino acids. V trimming: 3 bases; J trimming: 8 bases; junction bases outside the gene matches: 12. The CDR3 loop is CASSPLTGTDSEAFF. The CDR3 nucleotides read TGTGCCAGCTCACCGTTAACCGGGACAGACTCAGAAGCTTTCTTT.

V and J are TRBV6-6 and TRBJ1-1; tentatively, D is TRBD1 (6 bases). V shed 6 bases and J shed 6 bases, with 11 bases lying between them. The length of the CDR3 is 12 residues. Germline lookup yields CDR1 MNHNY and CDR2 SVGAGI (reference sequence). Here the CDR3 DNA reads TGTGCCAGCAGCCCCGGACAGTCTGAAGCTTTCTTT. It yields the protein CASSPGQSEAFF.

The chain uses TRBV7-9 and TRBJ2-1; 7 positions match TRBD2. CDR3 size: 15 residues. The V segment lost 4 bases and the J segment 4 bases; nucleotides outside the gene matches: 7. CDR1 SEHNR and CDR2 FQNEAQ come from the germline V gene (reference sequence). This chain's CDR3 is CASSYLSGPYNEQFF. The CDR3 DNA reads as TGTGCCAGCAGCTACCTTAGCGGGCCTTACAATGAGCAGTTCTTC.

The gene calls are TRBV3-1 (or the pseudogene TRBV3-2) and TRBJ2-7, with 7 positions matching TRBD1. The CDR3 is 13 residues long. Germline values: CDR1 LGHDT, CDR2 YNNKEL (reference sequence). After removal of 7 bases from V and 4 bases from J, the junction contained 7 bases not matched to a gene. The CDR3 nucleotides are TGTGCCAGCACCCCGACAGGGCAGTACGAGCAGTACTTC. This gives the protein CASTPTGQYEQYF.

Remarks on this clone: Other DNA sequences in the sample encode the same CDR3. The CDR3 DNA is TGTGCCTGGAGCTGGCGGGAAATGGAGACCCAGTACTTC. This gives the protein CAWSWREMETQYF. V gene TRBV30 combines with J gene TRBJ2-5; perhaps TRBD2 as D (6 bases). Germline CDR1 reads GTSNPN; CDR2 reads SVGIG (reference sequence). V lost 3 bases and J 5 bases, leaving 13 bases between the germline ends. This CDR3 comprises 13 residues.

This chain links TRBV5-1 with TRBJ2-1; 9 bases fit TRBD2. J was trimmed by 3 bases and V by 5 bases; bases with no gene match: 9. This CDR3 is built from 16 residues. From germline, CDR1 is SGHRS and CDR2 YFSETQ. The chain's CDR3 is CASSSQGLASYNEQFF. Here the CDR3 DNA reads TGCGCCAGCAGTTCTCAGGGACTAGCCAGCTACAATGAGCAGTTCTTC. Together with reference TRBV5-1 and TRBJ2-1, the CDR3 gives the full variable domain: KAGVTQTPRYLIKTRGQQVTLSCSPISGHRSVSWYQQTPGQGLQFLFEYFSETQRNKGNFPGRFSGRQFSNSRSEMNVSTLELGDSALYLCASSSQGLASYNEQFFGPGTRLTVL.

The genes are TRBV9 and TRBJ2-7; D is possibly TRBD2 (5 bases). Germline-derived CDR1 and CDR2 are SGDLS and YYNGEE. The CDR3 totals 13 residues. V was shortened by 0 bases and J by 6 bases, with 10 bases between the two germline ends. CDR3 nucleotide sequence: TGTGCCAGCAGCGTAGTAGGGAGAAGCGAGCAGTACTTC. It specifies CASSVVGRSEQYF.

As for this clone: At the DNA level, this CDR3 is encoded by other sequences in the same sample as well. This chain connects TRBV2 to TRBJ1-5, with 7 bases fitting TRBD1. This CDR3 spans 13 amino acids. J gave up 3 bases and V 6 bases, and 2 bases lay outside the gene matches. Germline values: CDR1 SNHLY, CDR2 FYNNEI. The CDR3 loop is CASSGQVNQPQHF. The CDR3 region has the DNA TGTGCCAGCAGCGGACAGGTCAATCAGCCCCAGCATTTT.

The rearrangement links TRBV10-3 to TRBJ1-1; TRBD1 agrees at 9 bases. The junction had 6 bases not matched to a gene; V was cut back by 0 bases and J by 1 base. CDR3 length: 17 residues. Germline V gives CDR1 ENHRY, CDR2 SYGVKD. CDR3 in DNA: TGTGCCATCAGTGAGTCTAGGACAGGGGCGAAGAACACTGAAGCTTTCTTT. Protein product: CAISESRTGAKNTEAFF.

This chain joins TRBV27 and TRBJ1-1; D is perhaps TRBD1 (5 bases). V lost 6 bases and J 6 bases, leaving 11 bases between the germline ends. Per germline, CDR1 MNHEY and CDR2 SMNVEV (reference sequence). The CDR3 runs to 12 residues. The CDR3 loop is CASSQGRAEAFF. The CDR3 DNA reads TGTGCCAGCAGCCAGGGTAGGGCTGAAGCTTTCTTT.

The rearrangement uses TRBV20-1 and TRBJ2-5; weak D call: TRBD2 (5 bases). The CDR3 extends over 11 amino acids. Trimming pared 3 bases from V and 5 bases from J, leaving 7 bases between. Germline-derived CDR1 and CDR2 are DFQATT and SNEGSKA (reference sequence). The CDR3 protein is CSARSGETQYF. The CDR3 DNA is TGCAGTGCTAGGAGCGGTGAGACCCAGTACTTC.

This clone appeared many times. The chain recombines TRBV3-1 (or the pseudogene TRBV3-2) with TRBJ2-1; D unclear. Deletions cut 1 base from V and 6 bases from J, with 10 bases between. Germline loops: CDR1 LGHDT, CDR2 YNNKEL (reference sequence). The CDR3 has 14 residues. DNA for the CDR3: TGTGCCAGCAGCCAAGGATCCTGGAGCAATGAGCAGTTCTTC. As protein: CASSQGSWSNEQFF.

This rearrangement joins TRBV6-5 to TRBJ1-2; possible D gene TRBD1, 6 bases. Trimming pared 3 bases from V and 7 bases from J, leaving 18 bases between. There are 15 residues in the CDR3. In germline, CDR1 is MNHEY, CDR2 SVGAGI. This CDR3 is CASSYLGALVGGYTF. The CDR3 DNA is TGTGCCAGCAGTTATCTGGGGGCCCTGGTAGGTGGCTACACCTTC.

This rearrangement joins TRBV10-3 to TRBJ2-1, with D tentatively TRBD2 (6 bases). Germline CDR1 ENHRY, CDR2 SYGVKD. V dropped 7 bases and J dropped 7 bases, with 14 bases sitting between them. CDR3 length: 13 amino acids. This CDR3 is CAINPGLGNEQFF. As DNA, the CDR3 is TGTGCCATCAACCCGGGACTCGGGAATGAGCAGTTCTTC.

Remarks on this clone: At the DNA level, this CDR3 is encoded by other sequences in the same sample as well. V is TRBV27 and J is TRBJ1-2, with 9 bases aligning to TRBD1. V shed 6 bases and J 5 bases; nucleotides not matched to a gene: 4. The germline V gene has CDR1 MNHEY and CDR2 SMNVEV (reference sequence). The CDR3 extends over 13 amino acids. The CDR3 loop reads CASSRDRGYGYTF. The CDR3 region has the DNA TGTGCCAGCAGCCGTGACAGGGGGTATGGCTACACCTTC.

V gene TRBV2 combines with J gene TRBJ2-1, with 9 nucleotides matching TRBD2. Germline CDR1 is SNHLY and CDR2 is FYNNEI. The CDR3 has 15 residues. With 6 bases clipped from V and 7 bases from J, the junction kept 10 bases outside the gene matches. In DNA form, the CDR3 reads TGTGCCAGCAGCGCGACTAGCGGTGGGGGGAATGAGCAGTTCTTC. As protein: CASSATSGGGNEQFF.

The rearrangement uses TRBV15 and TRBJ1-2; TRBD1 matches at 8 bases. This CDR3 region has 15 residues. From germline, CDR1 is LNHNV and CDR2 YYDKDF (reference sequence). Unmatched junction bases numbered 5, after V lost 2 bases and J lost 3 bases. CDR3 bases: TGTGCCACCAGCAGACAGGGGGCGCAGGACTATGGCTACACCTTC. This encodes CATSRQGAQDYGYTF.

V and J are TRBV6-5 and TRBJ1-4; TRBD1 might be the D (5 bases). Germline V gene lookup returns CDR1 MNHEY and CDR2 SVGAGI. CDR3 length: 16 amino acids. The V and J ends lost 2 bases and 0 bases respectively, with 10 bases between them. CDR3 sequence reads: CASSYRPTATNEKLFF. In DNA form, the CDR3 reads TGTGCCAGCAGTTACCGCCCGACAGCAACTAATGAAAAACTGTTTTTT.

This chain uses TRBV5-1 with TRBJ2-1; 8 bases map to TRBD2. The CDR3 has 13 residues. V gave up 3 bases and J gave up 15 bases; unmatched junction bases: 11. Germline CDR1 and CDR2: SGHRS and YFSETQ. CDR3 DNA: TGCGCCAGCAGCTCCGAGGAGGGGCGGGGGGCGTTCTTC. Amino acids: CASSSEEGRGAFF.

The chain couples TRBV12-3 or TRBV12-4 to TRBJ2-1, with D maybe TRBD2 (5 bases). V lost 2 bases to trimming and J lost 5 bases, with 7 bases between them. The CDR3 loop spans 13 amino acids. CDR3 amino acids: CASSLFGNNEQFF. DNA for the CDR3: TGTGCCAGCAGTTTATTCGGGAACAATGAGCAGTTCTTC.

The chain has TRBV6-1 and TRBJ1-2, with TRBD1 matching 7 bases. V lost 0 bases to trimming and J lost 0 bases; unmatched junction nucleotides: 1. This CDR3 is built from 15 residues. Germline CDR1 reads MNHNS; CDR2 reads SASEGT. CDR3 sequence reads: CASSEAGTANYGYTF. CDR3 coding DNA: TGTGCCAGCAGTGAAGCCGGGACAGCTAACTATGGCTACACCTTC.

The rearrangement uses TRBV6-5 and TRBJ1-1; unclear D gene. The CDR3 is 15 residues long. V lost 8 bases to trimming and J lost 3 bases, with 19 bases between them. The germline gives CDR1 MNHEY, CDR2 SVGAGI. CDR3 DNA sequence: TGTGCCAGCTGCCGACGGGAGGTTGTGGACACTGAAGCTTTCTTT. Its translation is CASCRREVVDTEAFF.

The chain recombines TRBV30 with TRBJ2-7; TRBD2 aligns across 11 bases. Germline V CDR1 and CDR2: GTSNPN, SVGIG (reference sequence). The length of the CDR3 is 15 residues. The trim removed 0 bases at V and 5 bases at J, leaving 6 bases unmatched. CDR3 bases: TGTGCCTGGAGTGTAATACTAGCGGGAGCCAACGAGCAGTACTTC. This sequence encodes CAWSVILAGANEQYF.

The chain is built from TRBV6-5 and TRBJ1-2; TRBD1 matches at 9 bases. CDR3 length: 15 amino acids. CDR1 is MNHEY and CDR2 is SVGAGI in the germline V gene. J gave up 5 bases and V 2 bases, and 6 bases lay outside the gene matches. The CDR3: CASSYATGGRYGYTF. DNA for the CDR3: TGTGCCAGCAGTTACGCGACAGGGGGACGTTATGGCTACACCTTC.

The rearrangement joins TRBV13 to TRBJ2-7; 8 nucleotides align to TRBD1. The germline gives CDR1 PRHDT, CDR2 FYEKMQ (reference sequence). V was pared by 3 bases and J by 1 base, with 2 bases of the junction left unmatched. This CDR3 comprises 14 residues. The CDR3 sequence is CASSLRQGSYEQYF. The CDR3 DNA reads TGTGCCAGCAGCTTGAGACAGGGGTCCTACGAGCAGTACTTC.

The V gene is TRBV7-2, the J gene TRBJ2-7; D is unresolved. The CDR3 totals 14 residues. Trimming cost V 4 bases and J 3 bases, with 13 bases left between them. CDR1 and CDR2 from the germline V gene are SGHTA and FQGNSA. The CDR3, as DNA: TGTGCCAGCAGCTCCTCAGGAAGAGTCTACGAGCAGTACTTC. Translated: CASSSSGRVYEQYF.

The chain links TRBV27 to TRBJ1-5; 11 bases align to TRBD1. Germline V lookup: CDR1 MNHEY, CDR2 SMNVEV (reference sequence). The CDR3 covers 14 residues. The V and J ends lost 2 bases and 6 bases, in that order; junction bases with no gene match: 0. The CDR3 loop is CASSLGTGGQPQHF. The CDR3 DNA reads as TGTGCCAGCAGTTTAGGGACAGGGGGTCAGCCCCAGCATTTT.

This rearrangement joins TRBV4-3 to TRBJ2-1; a weak D match, TRBD2 (6 bases). CDR1 is LGHNA, CDR2 YSLEER, per germline. CDR3 size: 14 residues. V was cut by 2 bases and J by 8 bases, with 13 bases left in between. CDR3 sequence reads: CASSQSRGGDEQFF. The CDR3 DNA is TGCGCCAGCAGCCAATCGAGGGGAGGTGATGAGCAGTTCTTC.